The rows below give T cell receptor beta chains drawn from one sample of a study. In TCRdb, the RT-PCR reads were re-called with MiXCR into one record per CDR3 protein. The sample carries fewer than 800,000 distinct CDR3 sequences, more than 13% recorded once. The sample consisted of memory CD4+ T cells from blood. The receptors shown here come from a female donor in good health, serving as a healthy control. Both conserved end residues are part of each CDR3. The order of the fields is clone size, J gene, V gene, D gene, CDR3 DNA, CDR3 protein. D genes are given only for firm matches. Clone size appears in some rows only: once, few, many, or a class for an expanded clone.

few TRBJ1-1 TRBV28 NA TGTGCCAGCAGACGGGTGTACACTGAAGCTTTCTTT CASRRVYTEAFF
many TRBJ2-1 TRBV12-3/TRBV12-4 TRBD2 TGTGCCAGCAGTCCAACAGCGGGAGGAGGGTTCTTC CASSPTAGGGFF
many TRBJ2-5 TRBV7-2 TRBD2 TGTGCCAGCAGCTTAGTTAGCGGGGGGCTTAAGACCCAGTACTTC CASSLVSGGLKTQYF
NA TRBJ1-1 TRBV19 NA TGTGCCTGCGAAGGGGCCTGGGGGAACACTGAAGCTTTCTTT CACEGAWGNTEAFF
many TRBJ1-1 TRBV7-9 NA TGTGCCAGCAGCTTAGGAACAGGTGAAGGGACTGAAGCTTTCTTT CASSLGTGEGTEAFF
NA TRBJ2-1 TRBV7-9 NA TGTGCCAGCAGCTTAGACGGGACACAAGAGCAGTTCTTC CASSLDGTQEQFF
few TRBJ1-3 TRBV4-3 NA TGCGCCAGCAGCCAAGATGCCAGCCTAACCCTCGGAAACACCATATATTTT CASSQDASLTLGNTIYF
few TRBJ2-5 TRBV20-1 TRBD2 TGCAGTGCCAGCCTGGCGGGGGAAGAGACCCAGTACTTC CSASLAGEETQYF
NA TRBJ2-3 TRBV7-2 TRBD2 TGTGCCAGCTTCGGGGGACTACTCACAGATACGCAGTATTTT CASFGGLLTDTQYF
few TRBJ2-1 TRBV20-1 TRBD2 TGCAGTGAGGAAGCGGGGGGTTACAATGAGCAGTTCTTC CSEEAGGYNEQFF
NA TRBJ2-5 TRBV20-1 NA TGCAGTGCCACGATTCAAGAGACCCAGTACTTC CSATIQETQYF
NA TRBJ2-6 TRBV4-2 NA TGTGCCAGCAGCCAAGATTGGGACTCTGGGGCCAACGTCCTGACTTTC CASSQDWDSGANVLTF
NA TRBJ2-7 TRBV2 TRBD1 TGTGCCAGCAGTGAACAACAGGGGGGCGAGCAGTACTTC CASSEQQGGEQYF
few TRBJ1-5 TRBV5-6 NA TGTGCCAGCAGCGCAGGGGCGGGACAGCCCCAGCATTTT CASSAGAGQPQHF
few TRBJ2-6 TRBV12-3/TRBV12-4 NA TGTGCCAGCAGTAAGGGGCCCTCGTATTTCTCTGGGGCCAACGTCCTGACTTTC CASSKGPSYFSGANVLTF
NA TRBJ1-1 TRBV18 NA TGTGCCAGCTCTCGGGACTTGGCGACTGAAGCTTTCTTT CASSRDLATEAFF
NA TRBJ2-5 TRBV7-9 NA TGTGCCAGCAGCCCCCTCGGCGGCAGGGCTGTATCGGAGACCCAGTACTTC CASSPLGGRAVSETQYF
many TRBJ2-3 TRBV7-9 TRBD2 TGTGCCAGCAGCTTCGGACTAGGCGGCACAGATACGCAGTATTTT CASSFGLGGTDTQYF
few TRBJ1-1 TRBV6-5 NA TGTGCCAGCAGTTACCCCGGGACAACTGAAGCTTTCTTT CASSYPGTTEAFF
NA TRBJ1-1 TRBV5-1 TRBD1 TGCGCCAGCTATACCGGGACAGGGCCCTTGAACACTGAAGCTTTCTTT CASYTGTGPLNTEAFF
NA TRBJ2-7 TRBV20-1 TRBD2 TGCAGTGCTGGGGGGGGAGCTAGCGGCCAACACTACGAGCAGTACTTC CSAGGGASGQHYEQYF
many TRBJ1-1 TRBV29-1 NA TGCAGCGTTGTGATCAGGGAGGTCACTGAAGCTTTCTTT CSVVIREVTEAFF
NA TRBJ1-2 TRBV7-8 NA TGTGCCAGCAGCGACCCCTTGGGTGGCTACACCTTC CASSDPLGGYTF
NA TRBJ2-5 TRBV20-1 NA TGCAGTGCTAGTAGGGTAGTCCAAGAGACCCAGTACTTC CSASRVVQETQYF
many TRBJ2-5 TRBV5-6 NA TGTGCCAGCCTGCGGTTGAATCAAGAGACCCAGTACTTC CASLRLNQETQYF
NA TRBJ1-1 TRBV10-3 NA TGTGCCTCTAAGGGAGCACAGCAAAACACTGAAGCTTTCTTT CASKGAQQNTEAFF
NA TRBJ2-2 TRBV5-6 TRBD1 TGTGCCAGCAGCTCCCAGGTGGGGGACAGGGGGAACGGGGAGCTGTTTTTT CASSSQVGDRGNGELFF